This T cell receptor beta chain was obtained from a study of T cell responses to AZD1222 COVID-19 vaccine. Overall study findings and caveats: Per reports, nearly half of all spike-specific TCRs target regions that are unmutated in variants. Researchers report vaccine-associated CD4 TCRs spanning spike, with dominance at 160-218 and 743-854.

Regarding this clone: What it recognizes is unknown.

With 2 bases removed from V and 0 bases from J, the gap between germline ends came to 7 bases. Per germline, CDR1 SGHTA and CDR2 FQGNSA. The CDR3 extends over 15 amino acids. TCRdb keeps only in-frame clones here, not all; method: immunoSEQ multiplex PCR. Among fewer than 200,000 clones listed, just over 90% were seen once. This specimen consisted of peripheral blood, obtained on day 0 of MenACWY control vaccination. V is TRBV7-2 and J is TRBJ2-2, with D uncertain. The receptor was derived from an adult in good health. CDR3 sequence: CASSLRRPNTGELFF. CDR3 sequence (DNA): TGTGCCAGCAGCTTAAGACGTCCGAACACCGGGGAGCTGTTTTTT.